The 23 T cell receptor beta chains in this list originate from one sample, sequenced in a study of cytomegalovirus exposure and HLA in healthy donors. Primers for the PCR totalled 60 Vbeta and 13 Jbeta. The table came from immunoSEQ multiplex PCR; TCRdb's copy has only in-frame clones and leaves some out. The sample records about 140,000 clones, 60% to 80% being singletons. The sample was PBMCs. The receptor source for this set is a woman aged 40 to 49 in good health and CMV-seronegative.

The chain is built from TRBV6-5 and TRBJ1-4, with D possibly being TRBD1 (5 bases). Germline V CDR1 and CDR2: MNHEY, SVGAGI. Trimming cost V 6 bases and J 7 bases, with 12 bases left between them. The CDR3 is 13 residues long. Here the CDR3 reads CASSRVTGEKLFF. CDR3 coding DNA: TGTGCCAGCAGCAGGGTAACGGGTGAAAAACTGTTTTTT.

The genes are TRBV19 and TRBJ1-2; D possibly corresponds to TRBD1 (5 bases). Germline CDR1 is LNHDA and CDR2 is SQIVND (reference sequence). V dropped 6 bases and J dropped 8 bases, with 16 bases sitting between them. This CDR3 spans 13 amino acids. This chain's CDR3 is CASRVGGARGYTF. The CDR3 DNA is TGTGCCAGTAGGGTTGGAGGGGCGCGAGGCTACACCTTC. Complete variable domain (other parts from reference TRBV19 and TRBJ1-2): DGGITQSPKYLFRKEGQNVTLSCEQNLNHDAMYWYRQDPGQGLRLIYYSQIVNDFQKGDIAEGYSVSREKKESFPLTVTSAQKNPTAFYLCASRVGGARGYTFGSGTRLTVV.

The CDR3 protein is CASSLNRFLASGGTSSYNEQFF. DNA of the CDR3: TGCGCCAGCAGCTTGAATCGTTTTTTGGCTAGCGGGGGGACCAGCTCCTACAATGAGCAGTTCTTC. The rearrangement links TRBV5-1 to TRBJ2-1; 11 nucleotides align to TRBD2. The V gene's germline CDR1 is SGHRS and CDR2 YFSETQ. The CDR3 extends over 22 amino acids. The J segment lost 0 bases and the V segment lost 1 base, leaving 18 bases of the junction unmatched.

The sample holds one count of this clone. The V and J genes are TRBV6-4 and TRBJ1-1, with D unresolved. The CDR3 covers 16 residues. Looked up from germline, CDR1 is MRHNA and CDR2 is SNTAGT. Trimming removed 2 bases at V and 3 bases at J, with 16 bases between. CDR3 sequence (DNA): TGTGCCAGCAGTGACGTTTGGGCGGGGAAGGACACTGAAGCTTTCTTT. Translated: CASSDVWAGKDTEAFF.

The chain carries TRBV7-3 and TRBJ2-3; TRBD2 aligns across 7 bases. J was trimmed by 4 bases and V by 2 bases; bases with no gene match: 6. The germline V gene encodes CDR1 SGHTA and CDR2 FQGTGA. CDR3 length equals 15 residues. The CDR3 DNA reads TGTGCCAGCAGCTTACAGGCGGGAGAGGCAGATACGCAGTATTTT. Its protein is CASSLQAGEADTQYF.

This chain links TRBV19 with TRBJ2-7, with 10 bases identical to TRBD1. Germline-derived CDR1 and CDR2 are LNHDA and SQIVND (reference sequence). The CDR3 runs to 14 residues. V dropped 5 bases and J dropped 7; count of bases not matched to a gene: 8. The CDR3 sequence: CASSEQRTGGEQYF. DNA of the CDR3: TGTGCCAGTAGTGAGCAACGGACAGGGGGTGAGCAGTACTTC.

This clone was picked up a small number of times. The same CDR3 also results from other DNA sequences found in this sample. The chain couples TRBV28 to TRBJ2-7; 12 bases are shared with TRBD2. Germline-derived CDR1 and CDR2 are MDHEN and SYDVKM. V lost 0 bases and J lost 3; bases outside the gene matches: 3. The CDR3 contains 16 residues. The CDR3 DNA follows: TGTGCCAGCAGTTTATGGACTAGCGGGAGTGTCTACGAGCAGTACTTC. Its translation is CASSLWTSGSVYEQYF.

J is TRBJ2-5 and V is TRBV5-4; TRBD1 might be the D (5 bases). Trimming pared 0 bases from V and 3 bases from J, leaving 9 bases between. CDR3 length equals 14 residues. CDR1 is SGHNT and CDR2 is YYREEE in the germline V gene (reference sequence). CDR3 region: CASSLVAREETQYF. Here the CDR3 DNA reads TGTGCCAGCAGCTTGGTTGCCAGGGAAGAGACCCAGTACTTC.

The rearrangement links TRBV12-5 to TRBJ2-5; D unclear. The CDR3 totals 12 residues. The germline V gene encodes CDR1 LGHNT and CDR2 FRNRAP. The V end was cut by 0 bases, the J end by 6 bases, with 5 bases between. CDR3 sequence reads: CASGLVQQTQYF. The CDR3, as DNA: TGTGCTAGTGGTTTGGTACAGCAGACCCAGTACTTC.

The chain combines TRBV7-3 with TRBJ1-1; a weak D match, TRBD1 (5 bases). Trimming shortened V by 4 bases and J by 1 base, and 7 bases separated the two germline ends. Germline loops: CDR1 SGHTA, CDR2 FQGTGA. This CDR3 is 13 amino acids long. For the CDR3, the DNA is TGTGCCAGCAGCTCTACAGGGAACACTGAAGCTTTCTTT. Translating gives CASSSTGNTEAFF.

The rearrangement uses TRBV28 and TRBJ1-5; D unclear. The CDR3 runs 14 residues. V was shortened by 2 bases and J by 3 bases, with 8 bases between the two germline ends. The germline gives CDR1 MDHEN, CDR2 SYDVKM. CDR3 region: CASSLPGYNQPQHF. CDR3 in DNA: TGTGCCAGCAGTTTACCGGGGTACAATCAGCCCCAGCATTTT.

The chain has TRBV28 and TRBJ2-7; TRBD1 matches at 9 bases. Germline-derived CDR1 and CDR2 are MDHEN and SYDVKM. The CDR3 has 15 amino acids. Trimming removed 8 bases from V and 7 bases from J; junction bases left unmatched: 15. CDR3 protein: CASETPGQGSREQYF. The CDR3 coding sequence is TGTGCCAGCGAAACGCCGGGACAGGGCTCGAGGGAGCAGTACTTC.

The gene calls are TRBV9 and TRBJ1-4; D is unresolved. Trimming took 4 bases from V and 6 from J, leaving 7 bases between them. Germline loops: CDR1 SGDLS, CDR2 YYNGEE. This CDR3 is built from 12 residues. In nucleotides, the CDR3 is TGTGCCAGCAGCCCTACAGATGAAAAACTGTTTTTT. This translates into CASSPTDEKLFF. Full variable domain (remainder filled in from reference TRBV9 and TRBJ1-4): DSGVTQTPKHLITATGQRVTLRCSPRSGDLSVYWYQQSLDQGLQFLIQYYNGEERAKGNILERFSAQQFPDLHSELNLSSLELGDSALYFCASSPTDEKLFFGSGTQLSVL.

This chain links TRBV7-6 with TRBJ2-5, with D tentatively TRBD2 (5 bases). The better agreement between TRBJ2-7 and the DNA end casts doubt on the J call. The germline V gene has CDR1 SGHVS and CDR2 FNYEAQ. The CDR3 is 13 amino acids. CDR3 bases: TGTGCCAGCAGCTTGGGCGGACTCGGCGAGCAGTACTTC. This gives the protein CASSLGGLGEQYF.

This chain connects TRBV6-6 to TRBJ2-2; D is perhaps TRBD2 (5 bases). CDR1 is MNHNY and CDR2 is SVGAGI in the germline V gene (reference sequence). Trimming cost V 10 bases and J 2 bases, with 11 bases left between them. The CDR3 consists of 13 residues. CDR3 bases: TGTGCCACCCTACGGGGAAACACCGGGGAGCTGTTTTTT. Its translation is CATLRGNTGELFF.

A remark on this clone: At one of its ends the junction is not consistent with the germline gene, which may arise from a read error. The chain has TRBV5-1 and TRBJ2-4; 8 nucleotides line up with TRBD1. Germline loops: CDR1 SGHRS, CDR2 YFSETQ. The CDR3 is 15 residues long. As DNA, the CDR3 is TGCGCCAGCAGCTCAGGGGGCGCCTCCAAAAACAGTCAGTACTTC. Translated, it gives CASSSGGASKNSQYF.

In its sample, this clone was seen a few times. The chain uses TRBV7-3 and TRBJ1-1, with TRBD1 matching over 8 bases. V shed 4 bases and J 1 base; nucleotides not matched to a gene: 2. Germline V lookup: CDR1 SGHTA, CDR2 FQGTGA. This CDR3 spans 14 amino acids. As DNA, the CDR3 is TGTGCCAGCAGCTCAGGGGGCGCGAACACTGAAGCTTTCTTT. Amino acids: CASSSGGANTEAFF.

Notes on this clone: The germline gene is not matched at one end of the junction; a read error may be the cause. The V call is TRBV28, the J call TRBJ1-2; 10 bases are a match to TRBD1. The CDR3 totals 15 residues. Germline CDR1 reads MDHEN; CDR2 reads SYDVKM. CDR3 sequence: CVSSTWTGGVYGYTF. The DNA for the CDR3 is TGTGTCAGCAGTACATGGACAGGGGGAGTCTATGGCTACACCTTC.

The rearrangement links TRBV7-2 to TRBJ1-5, with a possible D match to TRBD1 (6 bases). The CDR3 contains 13 residues. CDR1 is SGHTA, CDR2 FQGNSA, per germline. Deletions cut 6 bases from V and 2 bases from J, with 8 bases between. The CDR3 reads CASSNRGNQPQHF. In nucleotides, the CDR3 is TGTGCCAGCAGTAACAGGGGCAATCAGCCCCAGCATTTT.

This chain connects TRBV7-2 to TRBJ2-1, with D tentatively TRBD2 (6 bases). V was trimmed by 6 bases and J by 5 bases, leaving 17 bases between them. The germline V gene has CDR1 SGHTA and CDR2 FQGNSA. The CDR3 spans 15 residues. The CDR3 spells CASSPRRGLNNEQFF. The CDR3 DNA follows: TGTGCCAGCAGTCCAAGGAGGGGCCTAAACAATGAGCAGTTCTTC.

J is TRBJ2-5 and V is TRBV5-4; TRBD1 might be the D (5 bases). The CDR3 length is 14 residues. CDR1 and CDR2 from the germline V gene are SGHNT and YYREEE (reference sequence). The V end was cut by 0 bases, the J end by 5 bases, with 11 bases between. In nucleotides, the CDR3 is TGTGCCAGCAGCTTGGTTGGGGCGGATGAGACCCAGTACTTC. Its protein is CASSLVGADETQYF.

This rearrangement joins TRBV6-6 to TRBJ1-6, with D uncertain. The CDR3 contains 13 residues. From germline, CDR1 is MNHNY and CDR2 SVGAGI (reference sequence). Trimming stripped 0 bases from V and 9 bases from J, with 6 bases between. CDR3: CASSYSGSSPLHF. In DNA, the CDR3 is TGTGCCAGCAGTTACTCGGGGAGTTCACCCCTCCACTTT.

V and J are TRBV28 and TRBJ1-6; the match to TRBD1 covers 9 bases. The CDR3 is made up of 14 amino acids. The germline CDR1 and CDR2 sequences are MDHEN and SYDVKM. Unmatched junction bases numbered 3, after V lost 2 bases and J lost 10 bases. The CDR3 loop is CASSLQDRGSPLHF. CDR3 nucleotide sequence: TGTGCCAGCAGTTTACAGGACAGGGGATCACCCCTCCACTTT. The full variable domain, with the rest looked up from reference TRBV28 and TRBJ1-6, is DVKVTQSSRYLVKRTGEKVFLECVQDMDHENMFWYRQDPGLGLRLIYFSYDVKMKEKGDIPEGYSVSREKKERFSLILESASTNQTSMYLCASSLQDRGSPLHFGNGTRLTVT.